The next 8 T cell receptor beta chains were all read from a single sample in a study of blood T cell repertoires in COVID-19. The method was immunoSEQ multiplex PCR; TCRdb's version includes in-frame clones alone and lacks a portion of them. This sample yields 80,000 to 100,000 clones, of which 70% to 90% are seen a single time; about 1.9% belongs to the top ten. The sample taken for sequencing was peripheral blood. The receptors originated from a man aged 50 to 59 with COVID-19, enrolled during active disease.

This clone was seen only a few times. V gene TRBV30 combines with J gene TRBJ2-2; the D gene is possibly TRBD1 (6 bases). The V gene lost 5 bases and the J gene lost 6 bases, with 13 bases spanning the gap. Germline V gene lookup returns CDR1 GTSNPN and CDR2 SVGIG (reference sequence). CDR3 size: 13 residues. The CDR3 region is CAWDPQGAGELFF. The CDR3 DNA reads as TGTGCCTGGGACCCACAGGGTGCCGGGGAGCTGTTTTTT.

The chain employs TRBV6-5 and TRBJ1-2, with a possible D match to TRBD1 (5 bases). CDR3 size: 13 residues. The germline gives CDR1 MNHEY, CDR2 SVGAGI. V gave up 5 bases and J gave up 8 bases, with 15 bases separating them. The CDR3 region is CASSLGWGLGYTF. The CDR3 nucleotides are TGTGCCAGCAGTCTCGGTTGGGGCCTAGGCTACACCTTC.

Regarding this clone: Other nucleotide sequences from this sample produce the same CDR3. The chain employs TRBV4-3 and TRBJ1-4, with D unresolved. Germline V gene lookup returns CDR1 LGHNA and CDR2 YSLEER. V was clipped by 1 base and J by 0 bases, with 6 bases between them. This CDR3 comprises 15 residues. The CDR3 sequence is CASSQGVSTNEKLFF. DNA for the CDR3: TGCGCCAGCAGCCAAGGCGTATCAACTAATGAAAAACTGTTTTTT.

V is TRBV6-1 and J is TRBJ1-6, with a tentative D call TRBD1 (5 bases). Germline CDR1 and CDR2: MNHNS and SASEGT. The CDR3 runs to 15 residues. Trimming removed 3 bases at V and 10 bases at J, with 16 bases between. The CDR3 sequence: CASSERGGKNSPLHF. CDR3 DNA sequence: TGTGCCAGCAGTGAGAGGGGAGGGAAAAACTCACCCCTCCACTTT.

This chain uses TRBV7-2 with TRBJ1-5; D is unclear. CDR1 is SGHTA and CDR2 is FQGNSA in the germline V gene. The CDR3 sequence is 12 residues long. V was pared by 5 bases and J by 3 bases, with 5 bases between. CDR3: CASSHYNQPQHF. The CDR3 DNA sequence: TGTGCCAGCAGCCACTACAATCAGCCCCAGCATTTT. Drawing the rest from reference TRBV7-2 and TRBJ1-5, the complete variable domain is GAGVSQSPSNKVTEKGKDVELRCDPISGHTALYWYRQSLGQGLEFLIYFQGNSAPDKSGLPSDRFSAERTGGSVSTLTIQRTQQEDSAVYLCASSHYNQPQHFGDGTRLSIL.

V and J are TRBV28 and TRBJ1-2; perhaps TRBD1 as D (5 bases). V was cut by 2 bases and J by 8 bases, with 12 bases left in between. The germline CDR1 and CDR2 sequences are MDHEN and SYDVKM. This CDR3 comprises 13 residues. CDR3 nucleotide sequence: TGTGCCAGCAGTTTAAAAAGGGGTTTAGGCTACACCTTC. Translation gives CASSLKRGLGYTF.

The chain has TRBV2 and TRBJ2-5; 9 bases are a match to TRBD2. The CDR3 extends over 16 amino acids. Trimming at V came to 5 bases and at J to 3 bases, leaving 10 bases not matched to a gene. Germline CDR1 SNHLY, CDR2 FYNNEI. CDR3 sequence reads: CASSREVAGVEETQYF. CDR3 in DNA: TGTGCCAGCAGTCGCGAGGTAGCGGGGGTCGAAGAGACCCAGTACTTC.

The chain uses TRBV2 and TRBJ1-2; TRBD1 matches at 10 bases. With 6 bases clipped from V and 6 bases from J, the junction kept 10 bases outside the gene matches. The CDR3 length is 15 residues. Germline CDR1 reads SNHLY; CDR2 reads FYNNEI. The CDR3 coding sequence is TGTGCCAGCAGCGCCAGACAGGGGGCAGTCGATGGCTACACCTTC. Translating it yields CASSARQGAVDGYTF.